Presented here are 20 T cell receptor beta chains from one specimen sequenced in a study of post-analysis software for immune sequencing data. Overall study findings and caveats: Patients used about five TRBV segments, including TRBV5-6, TRBV5-1 and TRBV20-1, more often than controls.

Incorporated into the TCR beta cDNA libraries were unique molecular identifiers, which served to reduce PCR and sequencing biases. MiXCR, run by TCRdb on the PCR reads, gives a single entry per CDR3 protein. The sample shows 430,000 or so distinct CDR3 sequences, about 39% of them seen only once. The antigens of these receptors remain unknown. Material: blood. The source is a girl aged 2 to 10 with multiple sclerosis.

The gene calls are TRBV7-9 and TRBJ1-6; D gene unclear. The CDR3 spans 17 residues. The V end was cut by 5 bases, the J end by 0 bases, with 14 bases between. From germline, CDR1 is SEHNR and CDR2 FQNEAQ (reference sequence). The chain's CDR3 is CASSPRTASSYNSPLHF. Here the CDR3 DNA reads TGTGCCAGCAGCCCCCGGACGGCGAGCTCCTATAATTCACCCCTCCACTTT.

The sample holds a few counts of this clonotype. This chain uses TRBV5-4 with TRBJ2-1; 8 bases map to TRBD1. The V and J ends lost 2 bases and 5 bases, in that order; junction bases with no gene match: 15. Germline lookup yields CDR1 SGHNT and CDR2 YYREEE (reference sequence). CDR3 length: 18 amino acids. Here the CDR3 DNA reads TGTGCCAGCAGCTTTAAGCTGGGCCCGGGACAGGTAAACAATGAGCAGTTCTTC. Its protein product is CASSFKLGPGQVNNEQFF.

This clonotype has a handful of counts. The chain couples TRBV5-1 to TRBJ2-7, with D maybe TRBD2 (7 bases). V was trimmed by 4 bases and J by 2 bases, leaving 13 bases between them. The CDR3 runs 14 residues. CDR1 is SGHRS, CDR2 YFSETQ, per germline. Here the CDR3 reads CASSTGGPPYEQYF. The DNA for the CDR3 is TGCGCCAGCAGCACCGGGGGGCCACCCTACGAGCAGTACTTC.

V usage is TRBV29-1 and J usage is TRBJ1-2; D possibly corresponds to TRBD1 (5 bases). This CDR3 region has 13 residues. Per the germline V gene, CDR1 is SQVTM and CDR2 is ANQGSEA. V dropped 2 bases and J dropped 4 bases, with 11 bases sitting between them. In DNA form, the CDR3 reads TGCAGCGTTGAAACCCGGGGACTCTATGGCTACACCTTC. Its protein is CSVETRGLYGYTF.

This chain connects TRBV4-3 to TRBJ1-1, with D unclear. This CDR3 is built from 18 residues. Looked up from germline, CDR1 is LGHNA and CDR2 is YSLEER. V lost 2 bases, J lost 0 bases, and 19 bases lay in between. The CDR3 nucleotides read TGCGCCAGCAGCCAATGGGCGCCTACAGCCCGGATGAACACTGAAGCTTTCTTT. Residues: CASSQWAPTARMNTEAFF.

This sequence joins TRBV20-1 and TRBJ1-1, with D unresolved. Trimming removed 1 base from V and 2 bases from J, with 14 bases in between. CDR3 length: 15 amino acids. In germline, CDR1 is DFQATT, CDR2 SNEGSKA (reference sequence). The CDR3 loop reads CSARVVRPGNTEAFF. The CDR3 bases are TGCAGTGCTAGAGTTGTCCGTCCGGGTAACACTGAAGCTTTCTTT.

In its sample, this clonotype was seen a few times. The chain combines TRBV29-1 with TRBJ2-5; D may correspond to TRBD1 or TRBD2 (6 bases each). This CDR3 is built from 13 residues. Trimming removed 6 bases from V and 3 bases from J, with 14 bases in between. The germline CDR1 and CDR2 sequences are SQVTM and ANQGSEA. The chain's CDR3 is CSVGGTYKETQYF. Written as DNA, the CDR3 is TGCAGCGTAGGAGGGACATACAAAGAGACCCAGTACTTC.

This clonotype was counted only a few times. This chain uses TRBV7-3 with TRBJ2-6, with D perhaps matching TRBD2 (7 bases). The V end lost 1 base, the J end lost 2 bases, and 12 bases lay between the germline ends. This CDR3 has 17 amino acids. The germline gives CDR1 SGHTA, CDR2 FQGTGA. CDR3 in DNA: TGTGCCAGCAGCTTAAAAGGGGGGGGAACTGGGGCCAACGTCCTGACTTTC. This gives the protein CASSLKGGGTGANVLTF.

The chain has TRBV6-5 and TRBJ2-7; TRBD1 is a possible D gene (5 bases). Germline CDR1 reads MNHEY; CDR2 reads SVGAGI. This CDR3 has 15 amino acids. The V gene lost 6 bases and the J gene lost 2 bases, with 17 bases spanning the gap. DNA of the CDR3: TGTGCCAGCAGGCCCACAGGACCCGTCACCTACGAGCAGTACTTC. Amino acids: CASRPTGPVTYEQYF.

The chain has TRBV28 and TRBJ1-4; D might be TRBD1 (6 bases). The CDR3 contains 13 residues. Looked up from germline, CDR1 is MDHEN and CDR2 is SYDVKM. The germline V and J ends were trimmed by 3 bases and 7 bases, with 9 bases remaining between them. The CDR3 spells CASSFSGAEKLFF. The CDR3 nucleotides read TGTGCCAGCAGTTTTTCGGGGGCTGAAAAACTGTTTTTT.

This chain uses TRBV27 with TRBJ2-4; TRBD2 matches 8 bases. The J call may be mistaken, given a closer DNA end match to TRBJ2-7. Germline values: CDR1 MNHEY, CDR2 SMNVEV (reference sequence). This CDR3 region has 15 residues. The chain's CDR3 is CASSLLGTSFHEQYF. The DNA of the CDR3 is TGTGCCAGCAGTTTATTGGGGACTAGTTTCCACGAGCAGTACTTC.

V is TRBV5-1 and J is TRBJ2-5; possibly TRBD1 for D (6 bases). V was trimmed by 4 bases and J by 5 bases, leaving 18 bases between them. Germline V gene sequence: CDR1 SGHRS, CDR2 YFSETQ. The CDR3 extends over 15 amino acids. CDR3 in DNA: TGCGCCAGCAGCCCCCGGACCCTGGGGGCGGAGACCCAGTACTTC. Encoded protein: CASSPRTLGAETQYF.

V is TRBV25-1 and J is TRBJ2-1; possibly TRBD1 for D (5 bases). Gene TRBJ2-7 matches the end of the DNA better, so the J call may be wrong. CDR3 length: 16 amino acids. Germline V lookup: CDR1 MGHDK, CDR2 SYGVNS. The CDR3 loop is CASSELGRGSYNEQYF. In DNA, the CDR3 is TGTGCCAGCAGTGAACTCGGAAGGGGCTCCTACAATGAGCAGTACTTC.

There are a few counts of this clonotype. The chain combines TRBV12-3 or TRBV12-4 with TRBJ2-7; 8 bases are a match to TRBD2. The trim removed 1 base at V and 4 bases at J, leaving 9 bases unmatched. The CDR3 totals 16 residues. Here the CDR3 reads CASSLGQREISYEQYF. The CDR3 bases are TGTGCCAGCAGTTTAGGGCAGCGGGAGATCTCATACGAGCAGTACTTC.

This clonotype has only a few counts. This chain connects TRBV7-9 to TRBJ2-1; no definite D call. The V and J ends lost 5 bases and 7 bases respectively, with 18 bases between them. Germline CDR1 and CDR2: SEHNR and FQNEAQ (reference sequence). The CDR3 is 15 amino acids. The CDR3 DNA is TGTGCCAGCAGCCCCACCGACCTAACTTTTAATGAGCAGTTCTTC. This gives the protein CASSPTDLTFNEQFF.

This clonotype was seen a handful of times. The chain employs TRBV9 and TRBJ2-7; D not certain. Between the trimmed V and J ends, which lost 4 bases and 7 bases, there was a span of 12 bases. This CDR3 is built from 12 residues. Germline-derived CDR1 and CDR2 are SGDLS and YYNGEE. CDR3: CASSRAEGEQYF. CDR3 coding DNA: TGTGCCAGCAGCAGGGCTGAAGGGGAGCAGTACTTC.

The V and J genes are TRBV12-3 or TRBV12-4 and TRBJ1-2; D is ambiguous. The CDR3 extends over 16 amino acids. Trimming stripped 0 bases from V and 2 bases from J, with 13 bases between. This chain's CDR3 is CASSLASARLNYGYTF. CDR3 DNA: TGTGCCAGCAGTTTAGCTTCGGCCCGTCTAAACTATGGCTACACCTTC.

In nucleotides, the CDR3 is TGCAGTGCTAGCCCCCCGGGCCCGGGACTAGCGGGAGTTGAGCAGTTCTTC. Translation: CSASPPGPGLAGVEQFF. This chain joins TRBV20-1 and TRBJ2-1; 14 bases fit TRBD2. Germline V lookup: CDR1 DFQATT, CDR2 SNEGSKA (reference sequence). This CDR3 has 17 amino acids. The J segment lost 9 bases and the V segment lost 3 bases, leaving 13 bases of the junction unmatched.

This clonotype was picked up a small number of times. V usage is TRBV6-5 and J usage is TRBJ2-1; D assignment may be TRBD1 or TRBD2 (5 bases each). Looked up from germline, CDR1 is MNHEY and CDR2 is SVGAGI. This CDR3 is built from 12 residues. V was shortened by 2 bases and J by 11 bases, with 10 bases between the two germline ends. CDR3 sequence: CASSYGGQKQFF. The DNA for the CDR3 is TGTGCCAGCAGTTACGGGGGTCAAAAGCAGTTCTTC.

The rearrangement joins TRBV5-1 to TRBJ2-5; TRBD1 is a possible D gene (5 bases). Germline CDR1 reads SGHRS; CDR2 reads YFSETQ. The germline V and J ends were trimmed by 0 bases and 2 bases, with 8 bases remaining between them. CDR3 length equals 14 residues. CDR3: CASSLDTGQETQYF. In DNA, the CDR3 is TGCGCCAGCAGCTTGGATACAGGTCAAGAGACCCAGTACTTC.